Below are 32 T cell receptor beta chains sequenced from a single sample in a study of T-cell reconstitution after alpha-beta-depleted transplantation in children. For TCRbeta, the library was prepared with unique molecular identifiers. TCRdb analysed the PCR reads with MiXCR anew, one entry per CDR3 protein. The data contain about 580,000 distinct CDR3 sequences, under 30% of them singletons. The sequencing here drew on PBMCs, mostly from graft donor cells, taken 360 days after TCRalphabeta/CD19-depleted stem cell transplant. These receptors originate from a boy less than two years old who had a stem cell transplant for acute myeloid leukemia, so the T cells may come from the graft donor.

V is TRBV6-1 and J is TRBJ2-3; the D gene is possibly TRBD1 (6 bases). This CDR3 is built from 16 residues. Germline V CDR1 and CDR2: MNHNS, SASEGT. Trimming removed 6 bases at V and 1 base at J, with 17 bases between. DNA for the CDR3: TGTGCCAGCAGCCACAAGGGAAAGGGGGGCACAGATACGCAGTATTTT. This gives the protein CASSHKGKGGTDTQYF.

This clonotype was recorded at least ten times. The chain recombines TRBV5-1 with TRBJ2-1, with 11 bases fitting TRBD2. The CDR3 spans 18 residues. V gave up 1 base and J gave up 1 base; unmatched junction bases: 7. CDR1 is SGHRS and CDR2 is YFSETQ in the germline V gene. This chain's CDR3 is CASSLSPLAGGSYNEQFF. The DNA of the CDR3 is TGCGCCAGCAGCTTGTCCCCGCTAGCGGGGGGATCCTACAATGAGCAGTTCTTC.

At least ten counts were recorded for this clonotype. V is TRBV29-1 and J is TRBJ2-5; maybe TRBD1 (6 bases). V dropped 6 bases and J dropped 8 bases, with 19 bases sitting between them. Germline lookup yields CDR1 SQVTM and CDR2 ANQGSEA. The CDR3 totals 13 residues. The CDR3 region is CSVRDTDGGTQYF. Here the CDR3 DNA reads TGCAGCGTCCGGGACACCGATGGGGGCACCCAGTACTTC.

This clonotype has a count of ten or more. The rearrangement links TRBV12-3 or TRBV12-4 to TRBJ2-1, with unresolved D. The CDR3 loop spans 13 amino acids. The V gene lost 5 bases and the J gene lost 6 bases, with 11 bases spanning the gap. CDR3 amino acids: CASSPYSINEQFF. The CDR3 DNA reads TGTGCCAGCAGTCCCTACAGTATCAATGAGCAGTTCTTC.

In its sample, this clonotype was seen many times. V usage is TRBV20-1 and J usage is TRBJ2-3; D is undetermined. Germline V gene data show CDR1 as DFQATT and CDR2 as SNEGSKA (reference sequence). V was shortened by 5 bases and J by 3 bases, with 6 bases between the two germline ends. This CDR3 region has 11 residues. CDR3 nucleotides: TGCAGTGCTGGGTTAACAGATACGCAGTATTTT. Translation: CSAGLTDTQYF.

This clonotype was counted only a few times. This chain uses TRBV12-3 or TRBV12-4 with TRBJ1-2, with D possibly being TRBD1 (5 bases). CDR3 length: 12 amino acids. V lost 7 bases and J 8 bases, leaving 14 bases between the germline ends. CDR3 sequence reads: CASTNRSHGYTF. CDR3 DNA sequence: TGTGCCAGCACCAACAGGTCCCACGGCTACACCTTC.

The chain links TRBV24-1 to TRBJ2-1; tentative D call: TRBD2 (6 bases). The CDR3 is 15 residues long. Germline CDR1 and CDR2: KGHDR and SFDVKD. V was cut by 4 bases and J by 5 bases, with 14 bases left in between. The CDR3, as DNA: TGTGCCACCAGTGAATCGGGAGTTAGGGACAATGAGCAGTTCTTC. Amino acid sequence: CATSESGVRDNEQFF.

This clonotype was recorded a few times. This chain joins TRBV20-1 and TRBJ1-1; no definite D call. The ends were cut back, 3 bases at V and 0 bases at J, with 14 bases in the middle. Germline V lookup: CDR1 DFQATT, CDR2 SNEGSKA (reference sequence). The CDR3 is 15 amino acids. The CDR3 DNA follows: TGCAGTGCTAGGGTGGCAGGAGTCATGAACACTGAAGCTTTCTTT. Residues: CSARVAGVMNTEAFF.

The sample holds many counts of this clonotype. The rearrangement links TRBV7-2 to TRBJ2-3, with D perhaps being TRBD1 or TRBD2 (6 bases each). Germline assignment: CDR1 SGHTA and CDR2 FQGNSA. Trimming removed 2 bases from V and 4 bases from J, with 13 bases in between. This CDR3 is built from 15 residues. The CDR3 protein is CASSLQPGGADTQYF. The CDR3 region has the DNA TGTGCCAGCAGCTTACAGCCCGGGGGCGCAGATACGCAGTATTTT.

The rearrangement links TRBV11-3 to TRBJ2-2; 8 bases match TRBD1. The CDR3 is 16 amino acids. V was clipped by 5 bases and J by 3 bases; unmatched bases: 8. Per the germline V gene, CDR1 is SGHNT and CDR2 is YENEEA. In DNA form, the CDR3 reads TGTGCCAGCAGCAAGACAGGGGCCACCTACACCGGGGAGCTGTTTTTT. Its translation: CASSKTGATYTGELFF. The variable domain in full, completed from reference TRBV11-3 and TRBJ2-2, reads EAGVVQSPRYKIIEKKQPVAFWCNPISGHNTLYWYLQNLGQGPELLIRYENEEAVDDSQLPKDRFSAERLKGVDSTLKIQPAELGDSAVYLCASSKTGATYTGELFFGEGSRLTVL.

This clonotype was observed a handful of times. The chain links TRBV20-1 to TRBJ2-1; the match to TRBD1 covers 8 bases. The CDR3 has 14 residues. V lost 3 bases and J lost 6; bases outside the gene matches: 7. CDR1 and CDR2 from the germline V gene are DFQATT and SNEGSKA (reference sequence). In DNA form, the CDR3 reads TGCAGTGCTAGGATGCCAGGGGGCTCCAATGAGCAGTTCTTC. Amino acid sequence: CSARMPGGSNEQFF.

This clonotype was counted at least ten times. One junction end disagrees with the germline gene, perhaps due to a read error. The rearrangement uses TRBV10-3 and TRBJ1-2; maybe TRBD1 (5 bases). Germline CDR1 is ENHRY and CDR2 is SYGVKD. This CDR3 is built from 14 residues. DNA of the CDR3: TGTGTCATCAGCCCCGGCAGGGTGACCTATGGCTACACCTTC. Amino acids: CVISPGRVTYGYTF.

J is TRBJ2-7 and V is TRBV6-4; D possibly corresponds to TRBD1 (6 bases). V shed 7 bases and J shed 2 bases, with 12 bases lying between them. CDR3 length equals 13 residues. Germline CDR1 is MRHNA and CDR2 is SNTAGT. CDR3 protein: CASTGEWAYEQYF. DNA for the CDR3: TGTGCCAGCACAGGGGAGTGGGCCTACGAGCAGTACTTC.

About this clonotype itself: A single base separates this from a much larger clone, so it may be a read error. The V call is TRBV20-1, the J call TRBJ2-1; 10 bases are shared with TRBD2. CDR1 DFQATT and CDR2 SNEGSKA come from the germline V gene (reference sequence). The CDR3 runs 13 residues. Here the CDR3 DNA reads TGCAGTGGGAAAACTAGCGGGGATGGTGAGCTGTTCTTC. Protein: CSGKTSGDGELFF.

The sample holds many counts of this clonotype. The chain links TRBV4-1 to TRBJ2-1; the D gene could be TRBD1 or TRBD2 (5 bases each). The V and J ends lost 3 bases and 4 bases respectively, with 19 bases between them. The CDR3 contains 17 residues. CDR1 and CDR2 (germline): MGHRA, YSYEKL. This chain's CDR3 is CASSQRPLGTDYNEQFF. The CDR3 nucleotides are TGCGCCAGCAGCCAGAGGCCCCTAGGGACCGATTACAATGAGCAGTTCTTC.

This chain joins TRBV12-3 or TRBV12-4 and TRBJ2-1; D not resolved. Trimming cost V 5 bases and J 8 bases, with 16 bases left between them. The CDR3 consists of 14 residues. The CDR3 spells CASSPRAPGDEQFF. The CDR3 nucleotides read TGTGCCAGCAGTCCCCGGGCTCCGGGCGATGAGCAGTTCTTC.

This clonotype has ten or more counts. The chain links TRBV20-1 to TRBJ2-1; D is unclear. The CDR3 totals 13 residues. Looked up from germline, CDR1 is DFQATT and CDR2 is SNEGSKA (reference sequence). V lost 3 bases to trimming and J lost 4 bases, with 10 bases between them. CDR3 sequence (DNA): TGCAGTGCTAGTTTGAAAGCTTACAATGAGCAGTTCTTC. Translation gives CSASLKAYNEQFF.

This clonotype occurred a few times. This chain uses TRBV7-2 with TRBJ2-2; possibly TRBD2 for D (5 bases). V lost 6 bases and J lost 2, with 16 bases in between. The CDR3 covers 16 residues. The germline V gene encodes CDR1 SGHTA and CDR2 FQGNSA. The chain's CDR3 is CASSLAGVPNTGELFF. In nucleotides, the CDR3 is TGTGCCAGCAGTCTAGCTGGAGTTCCAAACACCGGGGAGCTGTTTTTT.

In DNA, the CDR3 is TGCAGTGCTAGTCTGGGGGGGGGAAGCACAGATACGCAGTATTTT. Translated: CSASLGGGSTDTQYF. This chain links TRBV20-1 with TRBJ2-3; 7 bases match TRBD2. V gave up 3 bases and J gave up 0 bases; unmatched junction bases: 6. Germline assignment: CDR1 DFQATT and CDR2 SNEGSKA (reference sequence). The CDR3 spans 15 residues.

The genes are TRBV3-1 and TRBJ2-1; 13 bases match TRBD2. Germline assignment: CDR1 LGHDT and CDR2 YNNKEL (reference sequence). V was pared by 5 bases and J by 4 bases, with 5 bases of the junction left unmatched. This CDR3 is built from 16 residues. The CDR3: CASSTRTSGGYNEQFF. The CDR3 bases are TGTGCCAGCAGCACGAGGACTAGCGGGGGTTACAATGAGCAGTTCTTC.

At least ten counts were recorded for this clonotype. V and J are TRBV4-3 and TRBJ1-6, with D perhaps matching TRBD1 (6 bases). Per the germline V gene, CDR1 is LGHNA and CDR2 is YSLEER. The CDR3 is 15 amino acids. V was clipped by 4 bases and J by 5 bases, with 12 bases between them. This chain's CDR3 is CASSLLDSDNSPLHF. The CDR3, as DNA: TGCGCCAGCAGCCTTCTGGACAGTGATAATTCACCCCTCCACTTT.

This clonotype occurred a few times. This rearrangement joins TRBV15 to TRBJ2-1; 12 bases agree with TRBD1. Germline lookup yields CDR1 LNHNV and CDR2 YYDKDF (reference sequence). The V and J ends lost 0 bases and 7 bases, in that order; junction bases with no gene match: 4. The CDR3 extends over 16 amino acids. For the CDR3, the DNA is TGTGCCACCAGCAGAGATCGGGACAGGGGGCTTAATGAGCAGTTCTTC. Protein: CATSRDRDRGLNEQFF. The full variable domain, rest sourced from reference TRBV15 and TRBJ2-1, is DAMVIQNPRYQVTQFGKPVTLSCSQTLNHNVMYWYQQKSSQAPKLLFHYYDKDFNNEADTPDNFQSRRPNTSFCFLDIRSPGLGDTAMYLCATSRDRDRGLNEQFFGPGTRLTVL.

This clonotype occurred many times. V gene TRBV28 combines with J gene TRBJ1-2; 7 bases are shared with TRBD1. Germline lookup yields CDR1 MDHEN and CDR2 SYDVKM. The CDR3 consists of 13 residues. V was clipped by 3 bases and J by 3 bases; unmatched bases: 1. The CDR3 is CASSFDRDYGYTF. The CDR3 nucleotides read TGTGCCAGCAGTTTCGACAGGGACTATGGCTACACCTTC.

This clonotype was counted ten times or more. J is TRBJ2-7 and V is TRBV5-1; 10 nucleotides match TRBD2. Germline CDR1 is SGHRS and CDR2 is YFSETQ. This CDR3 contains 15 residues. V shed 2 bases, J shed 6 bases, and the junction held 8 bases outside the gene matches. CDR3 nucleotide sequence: TGCGCCAGCAGCTTTGGGCTAGCGGGGGCTATCGAGCAGTACTTC. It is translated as CASSFGLAGAIEQYF.

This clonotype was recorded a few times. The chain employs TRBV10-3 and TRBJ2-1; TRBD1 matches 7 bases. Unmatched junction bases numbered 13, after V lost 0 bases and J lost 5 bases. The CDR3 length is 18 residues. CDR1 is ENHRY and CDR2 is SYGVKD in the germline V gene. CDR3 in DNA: TGTGCCATCAGTGAGTCGAATACAGGGGCCCAGGTGGACAATGAGCAGTTCTTC. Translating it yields CAISESNTGAQVDNEQFF.

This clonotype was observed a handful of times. The chain's CDR3 is CASSPSGLADGETQYF. The CDR3 region has the DNA TGTGCCAGCTCACCTTCGGGACTAGCGGACGGGGAGACCCAGTACTTC. The chain links TRBV18 to TRBJ2-5; 11 bases match TRBD2. Germline V gene lookup returns CDR1 KGHSH and CDR2 LQKENI. Trimming at V came to 3 bases and at J to 5 bases, leaving 8 bases not matched to a gene. This CDR3 is built from 16 residues.

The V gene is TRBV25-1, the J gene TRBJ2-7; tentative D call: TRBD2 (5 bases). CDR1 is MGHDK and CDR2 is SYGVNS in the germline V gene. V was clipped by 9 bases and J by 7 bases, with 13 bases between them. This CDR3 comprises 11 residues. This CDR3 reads CASRPPGEQYV. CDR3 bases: TGTGCCAGTCGCCCTCCGGGGGAGCAGTACGTC.

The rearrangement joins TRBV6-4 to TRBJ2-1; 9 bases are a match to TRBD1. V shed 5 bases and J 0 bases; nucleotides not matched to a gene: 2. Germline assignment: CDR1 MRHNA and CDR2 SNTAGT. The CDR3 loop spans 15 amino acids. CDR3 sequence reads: CASSMTGGSYNEQFF. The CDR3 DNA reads TGTGCCAGCAGTATGACAGGGGGCTCCTACAATGAGCAGTTCTTC.

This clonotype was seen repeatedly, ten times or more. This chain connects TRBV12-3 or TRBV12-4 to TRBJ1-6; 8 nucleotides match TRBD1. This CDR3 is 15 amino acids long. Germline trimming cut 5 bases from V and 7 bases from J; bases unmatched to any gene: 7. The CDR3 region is CASSPLTGVNSPLHF. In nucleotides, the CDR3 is TGTGCCAGCAGTCCACTGACAGGGGTGAATTCACCCCTCCACTTT.

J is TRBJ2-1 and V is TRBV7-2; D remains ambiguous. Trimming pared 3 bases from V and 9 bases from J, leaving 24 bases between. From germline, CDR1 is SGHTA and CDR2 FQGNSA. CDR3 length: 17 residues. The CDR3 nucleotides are TGTGCCAGCAGCTTTCCATTCGGACCTATCCCCAGTGGTGAGCAGTTCTTC. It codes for CASSFPFGPIPSGEQFF.

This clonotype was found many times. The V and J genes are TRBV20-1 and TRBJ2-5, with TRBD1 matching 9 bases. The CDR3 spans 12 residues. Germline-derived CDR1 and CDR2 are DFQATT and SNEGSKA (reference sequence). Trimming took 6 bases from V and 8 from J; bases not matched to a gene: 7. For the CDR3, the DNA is TGCAGTGCGGAACAGGGGGCTCTCACCCAGTACTTC. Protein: CSAEQGALTQYF.

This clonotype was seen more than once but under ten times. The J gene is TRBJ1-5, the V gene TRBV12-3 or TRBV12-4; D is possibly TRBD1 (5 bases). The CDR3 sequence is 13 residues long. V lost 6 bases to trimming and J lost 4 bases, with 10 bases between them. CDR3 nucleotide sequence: TGTGCCAGCAGGCAGGGTGGTAATCAGCCCCAGCATTTT. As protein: CASRQGGNQPQHF.